The clone carrying this T cell receptor beta chain has a count of ten or more. Germline values: CDR1 DFQATT, CDR2 SNEGSKA (reference sequence). V was cut by 0 bases and J by 7 bases, with 9 bases left in between. This CDR3 contains 12 residues. TCRdb called clones again from the PCR reads with MiXCR. The profile covers 35,000 to 50,000 clones, with 4% to 5% appearing a single time and over 8% taken by the ten largest. This record belongs to a study of metastatic and nonmetastatic thyroid tumors. Not a single patient had been given any form of treatment at any point before undergoing thyroid surgery. This TCR came from a female donor with papillary thyroid cancer or a benign thyroid nodule (not recorded which). Some clones in this sample may be carry-over from other donors' samples. The material sequenced was blood. The V call is TRBV20-1, the J call TRBJ1-1, with D tentatively TRBD1 (6 bases). The CDR3, as DNA: TGCAGTGCTAGAGATAGGACAGATGAAGCTTTCTTT. Amino acids: CSARDRTDEAFF.